This TCR beta chain was identified in a study of cytomegalovirus exposure and HLA in healthy donors. Broader study findings: A later analysis found TCR association rates differed by HLA locus, highest for DRB1 and lowest for HLA-C. As a later analysis revealed, most CMV-associated TCR beta chains appeared HLA-restricted. Investigators reported 150 to 200 TCR beta chains as tied to cytomegalovirus.

Germline lookup yields CDR1 SGHRS and CDR2 YFSETQ. The CDR3 runs 13 residues. Germline trimming cut 3 bases from V and 8 bases from J; bases unmatched to any gene: 2. Worth noting for this clone: Its antigen is undetermined.

Vbeta (60) and Jbeta (13) primers were used in the PCR. The table came from immunoSEQ multiplex PCR; TCRdb's copy has only in-frame clones and leaves some out. The sample has more than 140,000 clones, 82% seen once. V usage is TRBV5-1 and J usage is TRBJ1-5, with TRBD1 matching 10 bases. The specimen sequenced was PBMCs. This TCR derives from a man aged 25-45 years in good health and CMV-seropositive. CDR3 nucleotide sequence: TGCGCCAGCAGCTACGGACAGGGGGAGCCCCAGCATTTT. Translation: CASSYGQGEPQHF.